The rows below give T cell receptor beta chains drawn from one sample of a study of shared clonotypes between healthy human individuals. The table came from immunoSEQ multiplex PCR; TCRdb's copy has only in-frame clones and leaves some out. The table lists around 2.1 million clones, 93% of them singletons, with around 1.7% in the top ten. The sequencing sample was made of naive CD8+ T cells from PBMCs. The receptors were gathered from a man between 18 and 35 years old in good health. Some clones in this sample may be carry-over from other donors' samples. The CDR3 runs from the conserved cysteine through the conserved F or W. The D gene is left open where the match is weak. Size values are once, few and many counts, or a class for expanded clones, and some rows have none.

V	J	D	size	DNA	CDR3
TRBV27	TRBJ2-1	TRBD2	.	TGTGCCAGCACCTACTTCAGCGGGAGGGCCCTAATTCGGCAGTTCTTC	CASTYFSGRALIRQFF
TRBV7-2	TRBJ1-1	.	.	TGTGCCAGCAGCTTACCGACAGGATACACTGAAGCTTTCTTT	CASSLPTGYTEAFF
TRBV10-3	TRBJ1-5	.	.	TGTGCCATCAGTGACGTGGGACTGGGGCATCAGCCCCAGCATTTT	CAISDVGLGHQPQHF
TRBV15	TRBJ2-1	.	.	TGTGCCACCAGCAGGACTGTCCGGGCTGAGCAGTTCTTC	CATSRTVRAEQFF
TRBV13	TRBJ2-1	.	.	TGTGCCAGCAGCGGTTTGGAGTCCAGGGTCAGCTCCTACAATGAGCAGTTCTTC	CASSGLESRVSSYNEQFF
TRBV9	TRBJ1-1	.	few	TGTGCCAGCAGCCCCGAAGACGGCACTGAAGCTTTCTTT	CASSPEDGTEAFF
TRBV2	TRBJ2-2	.	.	TGTGCCAGCAGACCATGGTCCGGCGGGAACACCGGGGAGCTGTTTTTT	CASRPWSGGNTGELFF
TRBV27	TRBJ1-2	.	.	TGTGCCAGCAGTTTTGGGGGCGGGTATGGCTACACCTTC	CASSFGGGYGYTF
TRBV29-1	TRBJ1-5	.	few	TGCAGCGTTGTCGCAGGGCACGGTCAGCCCCAGCATTTT	CSVVAGHGQPQHF
TRBV29-1	TRBJ2-3	TRBD2	.	TGCAGCGTTGACGGACTAGCGGGAGAAGGTTGGGCAGATACGCAGTATTTT	CSVDGLAGEGWADTQYF
TRBV30	TRBJ1-1	.	.	TGTGCCTTCGACAGGAACACTGAAGCTTTCTTT	CAFDRNTEAFF
TRBV11-2	TRBJ2-7	.	.	TGTGCCAGCAGCTCCACGGGTCCCGCCTACGAGCAGTACTTC	CASSSTGPAYEQYF
TRBV4-1	TRBJ2-5	TRBD2	once	TGCGCCAGCAGCCAATGGCCTAGCGGGAGGATAGGTAGGGAGACCCAGTACTTC	CASSQWPSGRIGRETQYF
TRBV19	TRBJ2-7	TRBD2	.	TGTGCCAGTAGTAGGGGTAGCGGGAGGGCCAGAGAGCAGTACTTC	CASSRGSGRAREQYF
TRBV28	TRBJ2-7	.	.	TGTGCCAGCCGGGGGTTCAGCTCCTACGAGCAGTACTTC	CASRGFSSYEQYF
TRBV20-1	TRBJ2-7	.	.	TGCAGTGCTAGCGGGAGCTACGAGCAGTACTTC	CSASGSYEQYF
TRBV5-8	TRBJ2-7	.	.	TGTGCCAGCAGCGGGGCATTCTACGAGCAGTACTTC	CASSGAFYEQYF
TRBV4-2	TRBJ1-4	TRBD1	.	TGTGCCAGCAGCCAAGATGGACAGGTGATCGGCATCAATGAAAAACTGTTTTTT	CASSQDGQVIGINEKLFF
TRBV28	TRBJ1-5	TRBD1	.	TGTGCCAGCAGCCCCGACAGGGATCGTAGCAATCAGCCCCAGCATTTT	CASSPDRDRSNQPQHF
TRBV29-1	TRBJ2-7	TRBD1	.	TGCAGCGTACAGGGGCCATCTTCCTACGAGCAGTACTTC	CSVQGPSSYEQYF
TRBV29-1	TRBJ2-1	.	.	TGCAGCGTTCCCACTGTCCTTGTGAATGAGCAGTTCTTC	CSVPTVLVNEQFF
TRBV7-8	TRBJ2-7	.	.	TGTGCCAGCAGCTTACTACAGGGGGGTCGGAGCGGGAGGCCCCACGAGCAGTACTTC	CASSLLQGGRSGRPHEQYF
TRBV7-9	TRBJ2-2	.	.	TGTGCCAGCAGCTCGGCCGGGTCCGGGGAGCTGTTTTTT	CASSSAGSGELFF
TRBV2	TRBJ2-5	TRBD1	.	TGTGCCACCCGGGACAGGGGAATGGAGACCCAGTACTTC	CATRDRGMETQYF
TRBV30	TRBJ1-1	TRBD1	few	TGTGCCTGGGACGGACAGGGAGAAGCTTTCTTT	CAWDGQGEAFF
TRBV5-6	TRBJ1-5	TRBD1	.	TGTGCCAGCAGCTTAGGGGGCAGTCAGCCCCAGCATTTT	CASSLGGSQPQHF
TRBV27	TRBJ2-7	.	.	TGTGCCAGCAGCACGGGGTATCCCTACGAGCAGTACTTC	CASSTGYPYEQYF